This TCR beta chain originates from a study of T cell responses to AZD1222 COVID-19 vaccine. V trimming: 5 bases; J trimming: 5 bases; junction bases outside the gene matches: 15. The length of the CDR3 is 17 residues. CDR1 and CDR2 (germline): MDHEN, SYDVKM. Produced via immunoSEQ multiplex PCR; TCRdb's table is partial and in-frame only. This table has approximately 73,000 clones, 80% to 85% appearing once. The study, taken as a whole, reports: Just a handful of AZD1222 recipients were seropositive at baseline. Spike-specific TCR breadth and depth grew following two AZD1222 doses. Nearly half of spike-specific TCRs reportedly target variant regions that are unmutated in the B.1.351 and B.1.1.7 variants. Mostly white British, mostly female donors; authors suggested clonal diversity may be underestimated.

Concerning this clone itself: Its antigen is unidentified.

The J gene is TRBJ1-2, the V gene TRBV28; 9 nucleotides agree with TRBD1. The TCR comes from an adult in good health. The starting material was peripheral blood, obtained on day 0 of AZD1222 vaccination. CDR3 residues: CASSPLGGQGSRYGYTF. The CDR3 region has the DNA TGTGCCAGCAGTCCCCTCGGAGGACAGGGGAGCCGTTATGGCTACACCTTC.